What follows are 4 T cell receptor beta chains derived from one specimen sequenced in a study of a mutant IDH1 vaccine in newly diagnosed glioma. Indicated time point: baseline, week 1 (first vaccination visit). Treatment: pre-vaccination baseline after standard-of-care therapy. Data came from immunoSEQ multiplex PCR; TCRdb stores just in-frame clones and leaves some out. This sample has fewer than 85,000 clones; about 86% occur once, and the top ten carry over 2.5%. The sequenced sample was PBMCs, obtained from a glioma patient treated with radiotherapy, temozolomide or both. The receptors were gathered from a man aged 25-45 years with glioma.

V is TRBV4-1 and J is TRBJ1-5; D is undetermined. The germline V and J ends were trimmed by 2 bases and 0 bases, with 8 bases remaining between them. The CDR3 totals 15 residues. Germline CDR1 and CDR2: MGHRA and YSYEKL. In nucleotides, the CDR3 is TGCGCCAGCAGCCAAAGACATGATAGCAATCAGCCCCAGCATTTT. As protein: CASSQRHDSNQPQHF.

The V and J genes are TRBV27 and TRBJ2-7; D may be TRBD1 or TRBD2 (5 bases each). This CDR3 contains 13 residues. Trimming took 3 bases from V and 2 from J, leaving 8 bases between them. From germline, CDR1 is MNHEY and CDR2 SMNVEV (reference sequence). DNA of the CDR3: TGTGCCAGCAGTTTGGGGGTAGCCTACGAGCAGTACTTC. Protein: CASSLGVAYEQYF.

The chain joins TRBV9 to TRBJ2-3; 11 bases match TRBD2. Per the germline V gene, CDR1 is SGDLS and CDR2 is YYNGEE. V lost 1 base and J lost 2; bases outside the gene matches: 6. This CDR3 contains 17 residues. This chain's CDR3 is CASSVRRLAGTTDTQYF. For the CDR3, the DNA is TGTGCCAGCAGCGTAAGAAGACTAGCGGGGACCACAGATACGCAGTATTTT.

The chain links TRBV29-1 to TRBJ2-5; 9 bases align to TRBD2. The J segment lost 2 bases and the V segment lost 2 bases, leaving 0 bases of the junction unmatched. The CDR3 runs 13 residues. Per the germline V gene, CDR1 is SQVTM and CDR2 is ANQGSEA. DNA for the CDR3: TGCAGCGTTGAAAGCGGGGGGCAAGAGACCCAGTACTTC. This gives the protein CSVESGGQETQYF.